This T cell receptor beta chain emerged from a study of T-cell memory formation after mild COVID-19. TCRdb re-called the 5' RACE reads through MiXCR, storing one row per CDR3 protein. Among under 350,000 distinct CDR3 sequences, roughly 17% were seen once, and the ten largest hold 20% to 25%. This TCR was sampled from a man between 18 and 29 years old who had mild COVID-19 (a few samples of this study predate the infection). Cell type and time point are not known. Source material: PBMCs or a T cell subset sorted from them (not recorded which).

The CDR3 nucleotides read TGCAGCGGCATGACGGGAAACACTGAAGCTTTCTTT. Its protein is CSGMTGNTEAFF. The rearrangement joins TRBV29-1 to TRBJ1-1; no reliable D call. This CDR3 has 12 amino acids. V lost 7 bases, J lost 2 bases, and 11 bases lay in between. Germline CDR1 and CDR2: SQVTM and ANQGSEA.